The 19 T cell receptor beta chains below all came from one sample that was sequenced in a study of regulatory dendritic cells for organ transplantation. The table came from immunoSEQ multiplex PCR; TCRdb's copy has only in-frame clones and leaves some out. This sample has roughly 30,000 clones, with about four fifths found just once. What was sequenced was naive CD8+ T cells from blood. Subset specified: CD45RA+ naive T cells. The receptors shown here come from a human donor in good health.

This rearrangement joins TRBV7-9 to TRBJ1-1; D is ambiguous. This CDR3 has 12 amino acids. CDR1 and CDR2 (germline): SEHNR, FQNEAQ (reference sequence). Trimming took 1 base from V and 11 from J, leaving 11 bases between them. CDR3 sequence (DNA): TGTGCCAGCAGCTTAGGGAGGGTAGAGGCTTTCTTT. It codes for CASSLGRVEAFF.

The CDR3 protein is CASSGRVGRVNEKLFF. CDR3 DNA sequence: TGTGCCAGCAGTGGCAGGGTCGGCAGAGTTAATGAAAAACTGTTTTTT. V and J are TRBV6-1 and TRBJ1-4; D might be TRBD1 (5 bases). Germline V gene data show CDR1 as MNHNS and CDR2 as SASEGT. V shed 4 bases and J shed 4 bases, with 16 bases lying between them. CDR3 length equals 16 residues.

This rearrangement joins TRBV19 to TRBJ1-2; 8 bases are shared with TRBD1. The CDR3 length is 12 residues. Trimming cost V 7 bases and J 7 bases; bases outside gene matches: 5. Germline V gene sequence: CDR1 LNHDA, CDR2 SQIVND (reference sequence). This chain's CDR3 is CASTDRGGGYTF. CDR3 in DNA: TGTGCCAGTACCGACAGGGGAGGTGGCTACACCTTC.

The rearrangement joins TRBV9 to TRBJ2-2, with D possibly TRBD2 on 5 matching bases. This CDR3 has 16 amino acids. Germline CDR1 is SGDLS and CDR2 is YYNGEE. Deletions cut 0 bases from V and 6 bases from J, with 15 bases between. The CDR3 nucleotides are TGTGCCAGCAGCGTAGAGGCCAACCTCGGGGCCGGGGAGCTGTTTTTT. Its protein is CASSVEANLGAGELFF.

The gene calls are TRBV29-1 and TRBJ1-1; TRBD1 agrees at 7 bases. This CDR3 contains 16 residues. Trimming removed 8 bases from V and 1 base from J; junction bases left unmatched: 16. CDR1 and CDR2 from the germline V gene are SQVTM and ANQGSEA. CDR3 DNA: TGCAGCTCACAACCCTGGGGGACAGAGACGAACACTGAAGCTTTCTTT. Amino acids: CSSQPWGTETNTEAFF.

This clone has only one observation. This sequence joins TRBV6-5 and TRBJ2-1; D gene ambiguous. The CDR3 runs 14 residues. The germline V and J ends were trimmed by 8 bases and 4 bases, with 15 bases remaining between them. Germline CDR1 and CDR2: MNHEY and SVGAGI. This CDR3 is CASSSLGSYNEQFF. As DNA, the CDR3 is TGTGCCAGCTCTTCTTTGGGCAGTTACAATGAGCAGTTCTTC.

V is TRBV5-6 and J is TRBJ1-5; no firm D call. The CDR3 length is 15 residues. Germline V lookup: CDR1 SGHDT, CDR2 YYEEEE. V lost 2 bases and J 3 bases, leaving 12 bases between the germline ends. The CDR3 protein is CASSFNGGNNQPQHF. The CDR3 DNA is TGTGCCAGCAGCTTTAACGGCGGTAACAATCAGCCCCAGCATTTT.

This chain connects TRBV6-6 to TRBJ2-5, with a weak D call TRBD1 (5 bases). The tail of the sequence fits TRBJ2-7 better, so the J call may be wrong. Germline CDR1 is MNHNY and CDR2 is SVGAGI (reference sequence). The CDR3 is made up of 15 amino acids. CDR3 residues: CASSYSGRESYEQYF. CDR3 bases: TGTGCCAGCAGTTACTCGGGCAGGGAAAGCTACGAGCAGTACTTC.

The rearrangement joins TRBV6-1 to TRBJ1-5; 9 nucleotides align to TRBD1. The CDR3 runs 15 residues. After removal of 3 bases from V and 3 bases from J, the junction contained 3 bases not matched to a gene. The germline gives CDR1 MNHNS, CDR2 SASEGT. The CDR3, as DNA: TGTGCCAGCAGTGATTGGGACAGGGACAATCAGCCCCAGCATTTT. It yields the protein CASSDWDRDNQPQHF.

CDR3 DNA sequence: TGCGCCAGCAGCTCGGCGGGCCGGAGACTCGACGAGCAGTACTTC. Protein sequence: CASSSAGRRLDEQYF. The chain employs TRBV5-1 and TRBJ2-7, with D maybe TRBD2 (5 bases). Germline V gives CDR1 SGHRS, CDR2 YFSETQ. The CDR3 has 15 residues. Trimming removed 3 bases at V and 5 bases at J, with 18 bases between.

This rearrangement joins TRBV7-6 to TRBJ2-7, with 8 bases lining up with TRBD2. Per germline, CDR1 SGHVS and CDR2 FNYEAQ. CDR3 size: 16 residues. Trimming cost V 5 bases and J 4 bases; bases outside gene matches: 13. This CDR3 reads CASSPVGRAGGYEQYF. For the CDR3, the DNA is TGTGCCAGCAGCCCCGTTGGCCGGGCGGGGGGATACGAGCAGTACTTC.

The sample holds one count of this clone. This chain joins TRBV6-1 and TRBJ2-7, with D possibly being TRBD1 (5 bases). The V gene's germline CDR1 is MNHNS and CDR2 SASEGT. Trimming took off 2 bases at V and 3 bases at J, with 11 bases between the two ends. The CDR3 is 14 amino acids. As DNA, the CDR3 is TGTGCCAGCAGTGAAAAGTGGCAGGGCTACGAGCAGTACTTC. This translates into CASSEKWQGYEQYF.

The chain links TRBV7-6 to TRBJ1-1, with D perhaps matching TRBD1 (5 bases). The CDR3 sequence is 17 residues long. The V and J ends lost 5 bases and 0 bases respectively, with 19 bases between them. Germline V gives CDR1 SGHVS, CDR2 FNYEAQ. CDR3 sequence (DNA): TGTGCCAGCAGCCCAGGGCTAGGGCATAACATGAACACTGAAGCTTTCTTT. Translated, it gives CASSPGLGHNMNTEAFF.

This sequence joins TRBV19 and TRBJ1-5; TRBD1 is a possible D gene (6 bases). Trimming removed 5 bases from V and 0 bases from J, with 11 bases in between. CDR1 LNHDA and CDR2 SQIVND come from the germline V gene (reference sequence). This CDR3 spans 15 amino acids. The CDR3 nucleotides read TGTGCCAGTAGTGCCCGACAGGATAGCAATCAGCCCCAGCATTTT. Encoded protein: CASSARQDSNQPQHF.

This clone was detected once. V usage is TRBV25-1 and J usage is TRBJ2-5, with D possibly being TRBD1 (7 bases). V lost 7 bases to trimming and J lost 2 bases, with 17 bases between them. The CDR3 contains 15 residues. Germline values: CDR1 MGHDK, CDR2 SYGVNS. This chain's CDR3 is CASNPGDSPQETQYF. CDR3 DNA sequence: TGTGCCAGCAACCCGGGGGACAGCCCACAAGAGACCCAGTACTTC.

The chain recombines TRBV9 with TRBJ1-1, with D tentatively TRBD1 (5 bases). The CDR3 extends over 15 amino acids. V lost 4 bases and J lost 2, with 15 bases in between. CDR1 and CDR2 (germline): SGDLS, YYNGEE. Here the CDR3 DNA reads TGTGCCAGCAGCACCCCACAGGCGCAAAACACTGAAGCTTTCTTT. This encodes CASSTPQAQNTEAFF.

In DNA, the CDR3 is TGTGCCAGCAGTTATGGGACAGCTAACTATGGCTACACCTTC. It is translated as CASSYGTANYGYTF. The rearrangement joins TRBV5-6 to TRBJ1-2; 7 positions agree with TRBD1. Germline V gives CDR1 SGHDT, CDR2 YYEEEE. CDR3 length: 14 residues. The V and J ends lost 5 bases and 0 bases, in that order; junction bases with no gene match: 4. Full variable domain (rest looked up from reference TRBV5-6 and TRBJ1-2): DAGVTQSPTHLIKTRGQQVTLRCSPKSGHDTVSWYQQALGQGPQFIFQYYEEEERQRGNFPDRFSGHQFPNYSSELNVNALLLGDSALYLCASSYGTANYGYTFGSGTRLTVV.

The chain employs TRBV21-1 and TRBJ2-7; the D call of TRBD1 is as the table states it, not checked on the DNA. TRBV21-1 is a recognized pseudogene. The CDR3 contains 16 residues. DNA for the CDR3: TGTGCCAGCAGCAATTCCCGGGACAGTCTCTCCTACGAGCAGTACTTC. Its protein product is CASSNSRDSLSYEQYF.

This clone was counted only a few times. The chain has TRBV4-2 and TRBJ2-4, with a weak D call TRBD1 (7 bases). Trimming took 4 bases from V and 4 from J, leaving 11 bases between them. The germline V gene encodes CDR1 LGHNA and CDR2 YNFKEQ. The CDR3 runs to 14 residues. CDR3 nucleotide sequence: TGTGCCAGCAGCCTTGCGGGACAGAAAAACATTCAGTACTTC. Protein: CASSLAGQKNIQYF.